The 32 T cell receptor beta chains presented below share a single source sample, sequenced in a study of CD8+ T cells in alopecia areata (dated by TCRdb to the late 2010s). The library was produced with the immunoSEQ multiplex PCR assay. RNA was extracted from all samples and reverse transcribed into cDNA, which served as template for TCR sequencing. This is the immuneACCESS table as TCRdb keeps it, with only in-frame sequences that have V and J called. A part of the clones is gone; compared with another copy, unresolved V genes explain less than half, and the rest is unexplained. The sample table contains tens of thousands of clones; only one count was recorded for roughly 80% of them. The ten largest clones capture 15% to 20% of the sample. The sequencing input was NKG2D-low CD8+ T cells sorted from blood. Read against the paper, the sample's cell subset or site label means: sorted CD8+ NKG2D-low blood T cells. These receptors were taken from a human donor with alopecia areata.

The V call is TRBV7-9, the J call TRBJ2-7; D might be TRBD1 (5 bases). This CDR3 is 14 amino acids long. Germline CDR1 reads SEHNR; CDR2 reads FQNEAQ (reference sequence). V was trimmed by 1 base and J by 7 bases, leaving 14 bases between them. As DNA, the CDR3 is TGTGCCAGCAGCTTAGATTTGGCAGGGCCGGAGCAGTACTTC. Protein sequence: CASSLDLAGPEQYF.

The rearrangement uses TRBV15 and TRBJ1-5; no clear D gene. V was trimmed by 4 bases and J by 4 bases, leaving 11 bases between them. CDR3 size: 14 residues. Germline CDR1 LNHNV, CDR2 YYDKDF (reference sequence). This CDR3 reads CATSTGFNNQPQHF. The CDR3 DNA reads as TGTGCCACCAGCACTGGATTTAATAATCAGCCCCAGCATTTT.

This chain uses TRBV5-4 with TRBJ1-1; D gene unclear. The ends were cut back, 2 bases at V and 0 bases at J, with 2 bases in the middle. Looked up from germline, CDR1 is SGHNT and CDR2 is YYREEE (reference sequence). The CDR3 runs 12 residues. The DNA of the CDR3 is TGTGCCAGCAGCTTCATGAACACTGAAGCTTTCTTT. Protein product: CASSFMNTEAFF.

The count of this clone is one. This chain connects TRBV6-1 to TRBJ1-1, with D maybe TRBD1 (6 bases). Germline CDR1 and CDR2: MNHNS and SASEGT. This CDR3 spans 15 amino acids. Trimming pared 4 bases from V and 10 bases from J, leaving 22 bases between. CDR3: CASSGLTGWGKAAFF. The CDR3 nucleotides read TGTGCCAGCAGTGGCCTAACAGGGTGGGGTAAAGCAGCTTTCTTT.

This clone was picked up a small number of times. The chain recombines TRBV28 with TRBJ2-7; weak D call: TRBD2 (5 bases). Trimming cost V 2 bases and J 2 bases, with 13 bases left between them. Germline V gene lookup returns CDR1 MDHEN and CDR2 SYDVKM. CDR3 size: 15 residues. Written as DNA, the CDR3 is TGTGCCAGCAGTTTACCTGGGCCGGGGACCTACGAGCAGTACTTC. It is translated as CASSLPGPGTYEQYF. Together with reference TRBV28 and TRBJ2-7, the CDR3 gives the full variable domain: DVKVTQSSRYLVKRTGEKVFLECVQDMDHENMFWYRQDPGLGLRLIYFSYDVKMKEKGDIPEGYSVSREKKERFSLILESASTNQTSMYLCASSLPGPGTYEQYFGPGTRLTVT.

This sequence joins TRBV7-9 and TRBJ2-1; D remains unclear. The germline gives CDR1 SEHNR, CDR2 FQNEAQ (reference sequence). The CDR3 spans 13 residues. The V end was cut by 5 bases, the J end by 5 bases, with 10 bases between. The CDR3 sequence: CASSLPNNNEQFF. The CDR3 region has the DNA TGTGCCAGCAGCCTCCCGAACAACAATGAGCAGTTCTTC.

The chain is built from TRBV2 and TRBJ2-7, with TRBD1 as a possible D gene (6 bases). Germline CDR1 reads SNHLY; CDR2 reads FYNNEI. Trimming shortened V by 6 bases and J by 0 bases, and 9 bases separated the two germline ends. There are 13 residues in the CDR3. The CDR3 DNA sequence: TGTGCCAGCAGCTCGGACAGCTCCTACGAGCAGTACTTC. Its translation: CASSSDSSYEQYF.

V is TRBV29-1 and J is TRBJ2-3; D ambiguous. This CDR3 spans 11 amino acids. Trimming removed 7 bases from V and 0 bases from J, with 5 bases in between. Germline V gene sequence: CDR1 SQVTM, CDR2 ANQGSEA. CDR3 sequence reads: CSELSTDTQYF. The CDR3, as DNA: TGCAGCGAGCTGAGCACAGATACGCAGTATTTT.

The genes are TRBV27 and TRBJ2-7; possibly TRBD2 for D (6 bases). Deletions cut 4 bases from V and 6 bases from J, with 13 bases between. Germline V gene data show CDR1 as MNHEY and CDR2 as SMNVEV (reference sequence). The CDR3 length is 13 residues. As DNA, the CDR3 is TGTGCCAGCAGTTGGGGAGGAGGAGGCGAGCAGTACTTC. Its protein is CASSWGGGGEQYF.

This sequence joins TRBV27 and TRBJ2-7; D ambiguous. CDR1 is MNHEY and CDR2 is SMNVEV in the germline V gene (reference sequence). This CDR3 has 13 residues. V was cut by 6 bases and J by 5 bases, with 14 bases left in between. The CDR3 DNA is TGTGCCAGCAGCAACCTCTTAACTGACGAGCAGTACTTC. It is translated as CASSNLLTDEQYF.

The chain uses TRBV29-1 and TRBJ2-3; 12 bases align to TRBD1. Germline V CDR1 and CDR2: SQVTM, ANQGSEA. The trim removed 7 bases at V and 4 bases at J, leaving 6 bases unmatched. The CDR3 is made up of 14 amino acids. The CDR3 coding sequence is TGCAGCGCCCGGGACAGGGGGCGGGCAGATACGCAGTATTTT. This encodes CSARDRGRADTQYF.

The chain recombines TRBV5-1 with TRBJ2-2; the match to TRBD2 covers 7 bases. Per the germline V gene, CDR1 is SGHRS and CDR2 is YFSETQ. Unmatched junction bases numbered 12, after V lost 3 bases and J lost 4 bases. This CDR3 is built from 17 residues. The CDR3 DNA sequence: TGCGCCAGCAGCTCTACTAGCGCAACCAAAATCACCGGGGAGCTGTTTTTT. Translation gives CASSSTSATKITGELFF.

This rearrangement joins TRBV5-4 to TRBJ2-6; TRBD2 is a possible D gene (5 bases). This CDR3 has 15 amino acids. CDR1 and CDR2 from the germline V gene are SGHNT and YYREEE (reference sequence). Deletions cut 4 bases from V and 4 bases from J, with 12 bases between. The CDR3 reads CASSPGVWGANVLTF. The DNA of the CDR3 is TGTGCCAGCAGCCCCGGGGTATGGGGGGCCAACGTCCTGACTTTC.

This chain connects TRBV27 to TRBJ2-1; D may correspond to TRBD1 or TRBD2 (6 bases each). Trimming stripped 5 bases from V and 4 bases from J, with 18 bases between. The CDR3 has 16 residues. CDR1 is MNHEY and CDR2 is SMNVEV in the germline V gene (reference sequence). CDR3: CASSPLVGGGYNEQFF. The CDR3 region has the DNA TGTGCCAGCAGTCCGCTGGTGGGGGGCGGTTACAATGAGCAGTTCTTC.

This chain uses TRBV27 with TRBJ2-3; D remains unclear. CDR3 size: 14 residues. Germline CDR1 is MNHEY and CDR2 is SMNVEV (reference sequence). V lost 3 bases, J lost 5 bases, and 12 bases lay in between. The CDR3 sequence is CASSFFGVQDTQYF. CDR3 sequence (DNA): TGTGCCAGCAGTTTTTTTGGGGTGCAAGATACGCAGTATTTT.

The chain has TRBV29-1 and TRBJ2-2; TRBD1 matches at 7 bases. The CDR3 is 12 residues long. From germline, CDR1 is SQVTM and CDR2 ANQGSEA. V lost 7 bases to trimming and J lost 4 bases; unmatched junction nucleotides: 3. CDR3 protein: CSADRATGELFF. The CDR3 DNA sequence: TGCAGCGCCGACAGGGCCACCGGGGAGCTGTTTTTT.

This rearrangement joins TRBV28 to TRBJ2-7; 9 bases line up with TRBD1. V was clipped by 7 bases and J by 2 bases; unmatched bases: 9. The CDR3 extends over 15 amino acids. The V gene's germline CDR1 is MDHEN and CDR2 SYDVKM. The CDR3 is CASKNTGGIAYEQYF. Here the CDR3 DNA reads TGTGCCAGCAAAAATACAGGGGGCATTGCCTACGAGCAGTACTTC.

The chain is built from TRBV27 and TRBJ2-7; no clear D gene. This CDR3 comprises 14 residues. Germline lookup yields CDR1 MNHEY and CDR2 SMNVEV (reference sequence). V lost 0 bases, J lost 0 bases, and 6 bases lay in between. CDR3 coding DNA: TGTGCCAGCAGTTTATCGGGTAACTCCTACGAGCAGTACTTC. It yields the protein CASSLSGNSYEQYF.

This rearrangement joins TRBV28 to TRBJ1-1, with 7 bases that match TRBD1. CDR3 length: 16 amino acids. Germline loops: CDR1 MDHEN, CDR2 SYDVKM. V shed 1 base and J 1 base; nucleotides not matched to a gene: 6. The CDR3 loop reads CASSLFRGRRNTEAFF. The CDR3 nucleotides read TGTGCCAGCAGTTTATTCAGGGGGAGGCGGAACACTGAAGCTTTCTTT.

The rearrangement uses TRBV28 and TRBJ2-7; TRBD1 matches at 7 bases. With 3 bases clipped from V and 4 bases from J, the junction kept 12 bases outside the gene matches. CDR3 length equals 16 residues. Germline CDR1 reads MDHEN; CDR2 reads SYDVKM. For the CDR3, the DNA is TGTGCCAGCAGTTTTTCTTATCCGACAGGGTCATACGAGCAGTACTTC. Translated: CASSFSYPTGSYEQYF.

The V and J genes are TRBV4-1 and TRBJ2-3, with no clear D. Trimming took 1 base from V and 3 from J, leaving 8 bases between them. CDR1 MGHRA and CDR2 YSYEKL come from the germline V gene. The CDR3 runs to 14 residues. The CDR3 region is CASSQGGRTDTQYF. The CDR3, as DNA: TGCGCCAGCAGCCAAGGCGGAAGAACAGATACGCAGTATTTT.

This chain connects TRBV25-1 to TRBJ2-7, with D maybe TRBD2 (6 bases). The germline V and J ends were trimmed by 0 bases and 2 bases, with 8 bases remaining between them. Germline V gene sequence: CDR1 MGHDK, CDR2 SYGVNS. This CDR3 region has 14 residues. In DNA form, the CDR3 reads TGTGCCAGCAGTGAATATCGGGAGACCTACGAGCAGTACTTC. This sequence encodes CASSEYRETYEQYF.

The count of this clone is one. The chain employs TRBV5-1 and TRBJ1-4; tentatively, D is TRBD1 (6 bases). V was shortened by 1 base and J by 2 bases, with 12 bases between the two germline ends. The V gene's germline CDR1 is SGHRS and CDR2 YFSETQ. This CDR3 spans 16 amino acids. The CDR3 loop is CASSLSQGITNEKLFF. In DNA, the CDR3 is TGCGCCAGCAGCTTGTCGCAGGGGATCACTAATGAAAAACTGTTTTTT.

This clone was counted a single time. CDR3 bases: TGTGCCTGGAGTCGGAAAACAGGGAACTATGGCTACACCTTC. Translating gives CAWSRKTGNYGYTF. The chain has TRBV30 and TRBJ1-2, with TRBD1 as a possible D gene (6 bases). Germline CDR1 is GTSNPN and CDR2 is SVGIG (reference sequence). The V end lost 2 bases, the J end lost 2 bases, and 12 bases lay between the germline ends. The CDR3 loop spans 14 amino acids.

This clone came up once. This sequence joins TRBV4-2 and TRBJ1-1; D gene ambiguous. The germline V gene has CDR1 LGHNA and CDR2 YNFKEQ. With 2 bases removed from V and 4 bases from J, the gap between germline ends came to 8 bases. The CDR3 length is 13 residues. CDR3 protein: CASSQSEVTEAFF. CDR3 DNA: TGTGCCAGCAGCCAATCCGAGGTCACTGAAGCTTTCTTT.

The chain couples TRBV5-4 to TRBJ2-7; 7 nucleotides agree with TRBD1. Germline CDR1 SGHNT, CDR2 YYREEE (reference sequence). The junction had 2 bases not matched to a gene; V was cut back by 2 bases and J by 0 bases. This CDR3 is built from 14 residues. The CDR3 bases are TGTGCCAGCAGCTTCTGGACAGGCTCCTACGAGCAGTACTTC. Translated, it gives CASSFWTGSYEQYF.

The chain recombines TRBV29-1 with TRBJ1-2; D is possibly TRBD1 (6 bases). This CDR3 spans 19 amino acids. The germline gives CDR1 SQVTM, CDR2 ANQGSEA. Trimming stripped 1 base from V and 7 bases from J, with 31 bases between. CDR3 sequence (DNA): TGCAGCGTTGAAGGCCAAAGACAGGATGGACCTTACCTAGTGGGTGGCTACACCTTC. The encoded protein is CSVEGQRQDGPYLVGGYTF.

This CDR3 is CAWSAEPHGAIGETQYF. DNA for the CDR3: TGTGCCTGGAGTGCTGAACCTCACGGGGCTATCGGAGAGACCCAGTACTTC. The chain is built from TRBV30 and TRBJ2-5; D is perhaps TRBD1 or TRBD2 (5 bases each). From germline, CDR1 is GTSNPN and CDR2 SVGIG (reference sequence). V lost 1 base, J lost 4 bases, and 22 bases lay in between. The CDR3 covers 17 residues.

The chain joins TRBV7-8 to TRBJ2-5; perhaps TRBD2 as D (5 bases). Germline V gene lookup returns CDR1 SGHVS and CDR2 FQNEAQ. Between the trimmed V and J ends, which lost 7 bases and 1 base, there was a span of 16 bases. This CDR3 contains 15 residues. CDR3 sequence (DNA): TGTGCCAGCAACGAACCCAACCGGGGCCAAGAGACCCAGTACTTC. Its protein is CASNEPNRGQETQYF.

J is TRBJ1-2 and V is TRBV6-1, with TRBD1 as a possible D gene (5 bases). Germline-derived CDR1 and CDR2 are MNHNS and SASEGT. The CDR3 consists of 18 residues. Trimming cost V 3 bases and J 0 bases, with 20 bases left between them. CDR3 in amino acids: CASSDDLTDFRANYGYTF. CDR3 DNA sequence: TGTGCCAGCAGTGATGATCTGACAGACTTCCGAGCTAACTATGGCTACACCTTC.

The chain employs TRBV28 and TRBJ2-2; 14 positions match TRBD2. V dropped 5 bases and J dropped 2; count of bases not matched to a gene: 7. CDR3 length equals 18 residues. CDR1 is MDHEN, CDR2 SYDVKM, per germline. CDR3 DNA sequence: TGTGCCAGCAGTCCGGGACTAGCGGGAGTTGCCAACACCGGGGAGCTGTTTTTT. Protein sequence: CASSPGLAGVANTGELFF. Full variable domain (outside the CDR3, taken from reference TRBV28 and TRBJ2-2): DVKVTQSSRYLVKRTGEKVFLECVQDMDHENMFWYRQDPGLGLRLIYFSYDVKMKEKGDIPEGYSVSREKKERFSLILESASTNQTSMYLCASSPGLAGVANTGELFFGEGSRLTVL.

The CDR3 spells CASSLTGDNNEQFF. Written as DNA, the CDR3 is TGTGCCAGCAGTCTCACGGGAGATAACAATGAGCAGTTCTTC. V gene TRBV27 combines with J gene TRBJ2-1; possible D gene TRBD2, 6 bases. Between the trimmed V and J ends, which lost 5 bases and 5 bases, there was a span of 13 bases. CDR1 and CDR2 (germline): MNHEY, SMNVEV (reference sequence). The CDR3 spans 14 residues.